This T cell receptor (beta chain) was profiled in a study of T cell responses to AZD1222 COVID-19 vaccine. V was cut by 6 bases and J by 6 bases, with 11 bases left in between. Looked up from germline, CDR1 is MGHRA and CDR2 is YSYEKL. This CDR3 comprises 12 residues. Regarding this clone: What it binds is not known.

Regarding the study as a whole: Spike-specific TCR breadth and depth grew following two AZD1222 doses.

Profiled with immunoSEQ multiplex PCR; TCRdb holds only in-frame clones, not every one. The sample has about 130,000 clones; 93% are singletons. The sequence was obtained from an adult in good health. The V call is TRBV4-1, the J call TRBJ1-2; D is possibly TRBD1 (6 bases). The sample was peripheral blood, taken on day 0 of AZD1222 vaccination. The CDR3, as DNA: TGCGCCAGCAGACAGGGTTTCGATGGCTACACCTTC. Its translation: CASRQGFDGYTF.